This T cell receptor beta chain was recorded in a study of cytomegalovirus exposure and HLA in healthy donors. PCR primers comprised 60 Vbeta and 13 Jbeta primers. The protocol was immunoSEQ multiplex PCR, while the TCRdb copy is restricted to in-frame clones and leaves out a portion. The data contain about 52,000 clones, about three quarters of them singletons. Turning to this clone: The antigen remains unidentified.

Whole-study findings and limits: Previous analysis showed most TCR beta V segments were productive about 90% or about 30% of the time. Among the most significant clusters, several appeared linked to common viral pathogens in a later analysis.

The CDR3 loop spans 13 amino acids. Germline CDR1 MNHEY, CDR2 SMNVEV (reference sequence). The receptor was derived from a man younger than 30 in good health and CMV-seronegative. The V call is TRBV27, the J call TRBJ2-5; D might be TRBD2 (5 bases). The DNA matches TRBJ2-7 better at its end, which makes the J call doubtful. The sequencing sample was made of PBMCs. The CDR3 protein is CASRAVSHYEQYF. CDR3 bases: TGTGCCAGTCGAGCGGTATCACACTACGAGCAGTACTTC.